This T cell receptor beta chain was sequenced for a study of cytomegalovirus exposure and HLA in healthy donors. On this clone itself: Its antigen is not identified.

The study ran its PCR with 60 Vbeta and 13 Jbeta primers. Original handling: An analysis that came later counted some 85 million unique TCR beta chains, approximately 10 million shared. Here immunoSEQ multiplex PCR was the method, and the copy in TCRdb shows in-frame clones only, minus some. V, J and clone size are taken as reported in that table, and D and trimming were inferred from the DNA itself. Of under 200,000 clones in the sample, around 80% are singletons; the top ten hold 2% to 2.5%. Study-level results: In an earlier analysis, in 620 or so donors, most V segments appeared productive either ~87% or ~30% of the time. A later analysis found TCR association rates differed by HLA locus, highest for DRB1 and lowest for HLA-C. In a later analysis, V- and J-gene trimming of beta chains associated with a DCLRE1C missense variant, replicated independently.

The CDR3 is 14 amino acids. Germline V CDR1 and CDR2: MNHNS, SASEGT. Germline trimming cut 7 bases from V and 4 bases from J; bases unmatched to any gene: 7. Sequenced sample: PBMCs. The TCR was taken from a man in his forties in good health and CMV-seronegative. The chain uses TRBV6-1 and TRBJ2-1; 7 bases line up with TRBD1. This CDR3 reads CASNTGTEYNEQFF. The CDR3 region has the DNA TGTGCCAGCAACACCGGGACAGAGTACAATGAGCAGTTCTTC.